This T cell receptor beta chain was documented in a study of T cells after yellow fever vaccination. Study-wide results and caveats: Compared with primary, the secondary response was weaker and peaked at day 5, not 15.

TCR cDNA, made by 5'RACE template switching, carried an added universal primer site and UMIs. Using its own MiXCR run on the 5' RACE reads, TCRdb lists one record per CDR3 protein. The sample holds roughly 260,000 distinct CDR3 sequences, 10% to 15% seen once. The CDR3 contains 17 residues. Unmatched junction bases numbered 12, after V lost 6 bases and J lost 4 bases. Germline-derived CDR1 and CDR2 are MNHNS and SASEGT. With regard to this clonotype: Its specificity is not known.

The chain links TRBV6-1 to TRBJ2-2, with TRBD1 matching 9 bases. The TCR was taken from a man under 40 who received the YFV17D yellow fever vaccine. Sequenced here: CD4+ T cells sorted from PBMCs, sampled 45 days after the yellow fever booster vaccination. The CDR3, as DNA: TGTGCCAGCAGCTTGGGACAGGGTACACTGGGCACCGGGGAGCTGTTTTTT. Amino acids: CASSLGQGTLGTGELFF.